Sequencing of this T cell receptor (beta chain) was carried out in a study of multiple sclerosis patients with progressive multifocal leukoencephalopathy. Time point here: time of PML onset. Here immunoSEQ multiplex PCR was the method, and the copy in TCRdb shows in-frame clones only, minus some. The sample records tens of thousands of clones, roughly 87% being singletons. The V end lost 5 bases, the J end lost 0 bases, and 11 bases lay between the germline ends. Germline assignment: CDR1 LNHDA and CDR2 SQIVND (reference sequence). The CDR3 is 16 amino acids. The input for sequencing was PBMCs, taken from a patient treated with natalizumab. V is TRBV19 and J is TRBJ1-6; D unclear. This TCR came from a human donor with progressive multifocal leukoencephalopathy. The CDR3: CASSPTRSSYNSPLHF. CDR3 in DNA: TGTGCCAGTAGTCCGACTAGAAGCTCCTATAATTCACCCCTCCACTTT.